This T cell receptor beta chain originates from a study of cytomegalovirus exposure and HLA in healthy donors. TCRdb's table, derived via immunoSEQ multiplex PCR, lists solely in-frame clones and lacks some. Of roughly 150,000 clones in the sample, about 86% were seen once. The study, taken as a whole, reports: A classifier reportedly called cytomegalovirus status with high sensitivity and specificity. Three of the chains that were CMV-associated were confirmed in vitro to be specific for CMV antigens.

V lost 3 bases to trimming and J lost 5 bases; unmatched junction nucleotides: 4. The germline CDR1 and CDR2 sequences are SGHVS and FQNEAQ. The CDR3 loop spans 14 amino acids. From the roughly 120-subject validation cohort, which was separate from the approximately 670-subject first cohort, the donors were drawn. This clone has only one observation. What it recognizes is unknown. The V gene is TRBV7-8, the J gene TRBJ1-3, with 7 bases matching TRBD1. The sequencing sample was made of PBMCs. The receptor was derived from a woman aged 18-29 years in good health and CMV-seronegative. CDR3 in DNA: TGTGCCAGCAGCTTGATAGGGGGCAGAAACACCATATATTTT. It is translated as CASSLIGGRNTIYF.